The following is a T cell receptor beta chain sequence with its context. The CDR3 sequence is 15 residues long. Germline CDR1 reads SGHTA; CDR2 reads FQGTGA. Trimming took 1 base from V and 0 from J, leaving 8 bases between them. These data come from a study of blood T cell repertoires in COVID-19. Repertoires were generated with immunoSEQ multiplex PCR, while TCRdb's copy carries only in-frame clones and drops some. This repertoire shows 190,000 or so clones, roughly 88% found once; its top ten account for around 9%. This chain links TRBV7-3 with TRBJ2-3, with a possible D match to TRBD2 (5 bases). This clonotype originated in a woman in her 30s who had recovered from COVID-19. The sequenced material came from PBMCs or T cells enriched from blood (not recorded which). CDR3 DNA sequence: TGTGCCAGCAGCTTAATTGGCGGGAGCACAGATACGCAGTATTTT. Translation gives CASSLIGGSTDTQYF. Complete variable domain (other parts from reference TRBV7-3 and TRBJ2-3): GAGVSQTPSNKVTEKGKYVELRCDPISGHTALYWYRQSLGQGPEFLIYFQGTGAADDSGLPNDRFFAVRPEGSVSTLKIQRTERGDSAVYLCASSLIGGSTDTQYFGPGTRLTVL.